A single T cell receptor beta chain is shown here with its context. The antigen it recognizes is unknown. Per-nucleotide qualities are absent, and no much larger clonotype sits a single base away. The data were taken from a study of blood T cell repertoires in COVID-19 (dated by TCRdb to 2019 to 2021). Study-wide context: Collaborator samples came from the United States, Italy and Spain and covered acute and convalescent phases of COVID-19. Sample metadata almost always included a de-identified subject ID, COVID-19 status, age in years and sex. The samples were drawn from the first 160 participants of the ongoing ImmuneRACE study and from over 950 subjects provided by 6 global collaborators. Where available, HLA class I and class II types were obtained from metadata supplied by the sample provider rather than from assay-based typing. Subjects who had been exposed to COVID-19, were actively infected with it, or had recovered from it provided the deeply sampled blood TCRbeta repertoires that made up the dataset. A freely available public database, intended as a resource for researchers studying the immune response to SARS-CoV-2, is where the repertoires were released. The prospective study material was composed of cDNA or gDNA derived from T cells, B-cell-depleted T cells, or PBMCs.

CDR1 and CDR2, per the germline V gene, are SGDLS and YYNGEE. The V end loses 0 bases and the J end loses 0 bases, and a stretch of 11 bases separates them. The CDR3 starts with the cysteine, ends with the phenylalanine, and has 16 residues. Only the CDR3 region is kept as DNA, spanning 48 bases read in frame from base 1. Paper-wide results and their limitations: The amount of clinical and demographic metadata varied by source and participant and was provided uncurated.

Participants in the prospective study were enrolled through a virtual design, were aged about 18 to 89 years, and lived in fewer than 30 United States geographic areas. In the prospective study, cohorts were assigned on the basis of participant-reported clinical history obtained from a screening survey and a study questionnaire. ImmuneRACE Cohort 3 recovered participants were defined by two consecutive negative NP/OP PCR tests, healthcare professional clearance, or symptom resolution. In the prospective study, mobile phlebotomists collected whole blood, serum and a nasopharyngeal or oropharyngeal swab from each participant. Over an approximately 2-month period, participants in the prospective study had the option of providing additional blood draws and questionnaires. Before DNA extraction, blood samples from the prospective study were shipped at room temperature or frozen. TCRbeta CDR3 regions were amplified from genomic DNA by means of the immunoSEQ Assay, a bias-controlled multiplex PCR. Processing in the source paper ran as follows. Nucleated cell counts per sample were estimated from amplification of reference gene primers within the assay. To quantify the absolute abundance of each unique TCRbeta CDR3 rearrangement, sequence reads were collapsed and filtered. For each sample, productive Simpson clonality was calculated as the square root of Simpson's diversity index over productive rearrangements. TCRdb provides this immuneACCESS table in a form limited to in-frame rearrangements. Some clones are lacking; in checked studies, under half of them reflect an unresolved V gene, and why the rest are absent is not known. The DNA gave D and trimming, while V, J and clone size come from that table. Counted in this sample were around 380,000 clones; around 87% of them appeared once. The top ten clones comprise 1% to 1.5% of the sample.

The source of this sequence is a man younger than 40 who had recovered from COVID-19. The sequenced material came from PBMCs or T cells enriched from blood (not recorded which). Recombination joined TRBV9 with TRBJ2-3, with the identity of the D gene unclear. The nucleotide sequence is given as TGTGCCAGCAGCGTAGCTTCCCACTCTAGCACAGATACGCAGTATTTT. This encodes CASSVASHSSTDTQYF.